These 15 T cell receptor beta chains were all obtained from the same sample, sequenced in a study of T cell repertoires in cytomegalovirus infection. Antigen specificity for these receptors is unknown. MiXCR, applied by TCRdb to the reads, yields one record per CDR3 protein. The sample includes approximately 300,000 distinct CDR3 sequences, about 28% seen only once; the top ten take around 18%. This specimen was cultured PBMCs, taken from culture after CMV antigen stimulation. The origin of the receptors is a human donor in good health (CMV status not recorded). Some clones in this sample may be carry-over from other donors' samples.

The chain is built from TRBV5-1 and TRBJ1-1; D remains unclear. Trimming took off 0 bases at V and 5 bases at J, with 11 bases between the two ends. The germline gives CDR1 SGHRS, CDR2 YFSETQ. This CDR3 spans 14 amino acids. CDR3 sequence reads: CASSLGIDRTEAFF. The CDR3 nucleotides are TGCGCCAGCAGCTTGGGGATAGATCGGACTGAAGCTTTCTTT.

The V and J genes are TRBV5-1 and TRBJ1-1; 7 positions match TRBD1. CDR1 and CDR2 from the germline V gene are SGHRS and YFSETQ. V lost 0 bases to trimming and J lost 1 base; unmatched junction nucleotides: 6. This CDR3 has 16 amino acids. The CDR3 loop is CASSLEGGSGNTEAFF. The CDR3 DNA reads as TGCGCCAGCAGCTTGGAAGGGGGCTCAGGGAACACTGAAGCTTTCTTT. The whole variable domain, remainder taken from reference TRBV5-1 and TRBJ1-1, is KAGVTQTPRYLIKTRGQQVTLSCSPISGHRSVSWYQQTPGQGLQFLFEYFSETQRNKGNFPGRFSGRQFSNSRSEMNVSTLELGDSALYLCASSLEGGSGNTEAFFGQGTRLTVV.

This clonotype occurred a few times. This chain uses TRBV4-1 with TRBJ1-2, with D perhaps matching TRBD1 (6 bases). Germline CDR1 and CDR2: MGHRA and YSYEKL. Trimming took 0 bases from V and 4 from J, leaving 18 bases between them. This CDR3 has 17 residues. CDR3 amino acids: CASSQDRVRDTGYGYTF. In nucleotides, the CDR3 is TGCGCCAGCAGCCAAGATCGTGTGCGGGACACTGGCTATGGCTACACCTTC.

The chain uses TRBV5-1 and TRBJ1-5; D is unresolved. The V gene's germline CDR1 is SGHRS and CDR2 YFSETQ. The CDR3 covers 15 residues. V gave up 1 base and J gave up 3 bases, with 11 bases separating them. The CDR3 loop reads CASSLMGENNQPQHF. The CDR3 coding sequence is TGCGCCAGCAGCTTGATGGGCGAGAACAATCAGCCCCAGCATTTT.

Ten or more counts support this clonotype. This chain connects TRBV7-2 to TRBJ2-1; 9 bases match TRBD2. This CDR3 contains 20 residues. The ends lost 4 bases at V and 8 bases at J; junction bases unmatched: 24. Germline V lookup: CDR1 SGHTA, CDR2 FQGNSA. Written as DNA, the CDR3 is TGTGCCAGCAGCTCTTCTAGCGGGACGCAACCCGGGGGGCGTAACGATGAGCAGTTCTTC. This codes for CASSSSSGTQPGGRNDEQFF.

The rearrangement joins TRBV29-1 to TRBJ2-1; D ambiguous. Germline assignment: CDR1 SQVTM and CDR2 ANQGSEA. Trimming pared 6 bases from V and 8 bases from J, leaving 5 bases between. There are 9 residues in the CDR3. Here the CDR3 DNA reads TGCAGCGTAGGAGATGAGCAGTTCTTC. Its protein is CSVGDEQFF.

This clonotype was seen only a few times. The CDR3 region is CASSQTGAEAFF. CDR3 DNA sequence: TGTGCCAGCAGCCAGACAGGAGCTGAAGCTTTCTTT. The chain combines TRBV7-9 with TRBJ1-1, with a possible D match to TRBD1 (6 bases). Germline CDR1 is SEHNR and CDR2 is FQNEAQ (reference sequence). This CDR3 region has 12 residues. V lost 5 bases, J lost 6 bases, and 10 bases lay in between.

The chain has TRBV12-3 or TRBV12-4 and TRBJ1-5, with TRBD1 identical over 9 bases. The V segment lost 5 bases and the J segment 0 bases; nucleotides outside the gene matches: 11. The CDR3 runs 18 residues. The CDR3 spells CASSPYPGQGISNQPQHF. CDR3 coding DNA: TGTGCCAGCAGTCCGTACCCCGGACAGGGGATTAGCAATCAGCCCCAGCATTTT.

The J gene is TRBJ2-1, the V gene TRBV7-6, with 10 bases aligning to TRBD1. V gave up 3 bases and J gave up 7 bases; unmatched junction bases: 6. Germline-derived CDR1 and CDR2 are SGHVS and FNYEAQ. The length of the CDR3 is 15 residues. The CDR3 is CASSFTGTGANEQFF. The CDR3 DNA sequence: TGTGCCAGCAGCTTTACCGGGACAGGGGCAAATGAGCAGTTCTTC.

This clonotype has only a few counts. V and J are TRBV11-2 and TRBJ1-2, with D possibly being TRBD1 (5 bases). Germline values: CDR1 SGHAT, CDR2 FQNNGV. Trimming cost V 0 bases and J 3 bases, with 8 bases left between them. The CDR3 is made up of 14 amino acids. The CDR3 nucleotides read TGTGCCAGCAGCTTAGATCCGGGACACTATGGCTACACCTTC. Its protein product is CASSLDPGHYGYTF.

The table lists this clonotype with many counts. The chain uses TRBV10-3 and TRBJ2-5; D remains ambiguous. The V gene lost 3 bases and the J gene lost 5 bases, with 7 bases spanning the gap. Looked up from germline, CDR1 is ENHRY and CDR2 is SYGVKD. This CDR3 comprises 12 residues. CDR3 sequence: CAISEWIETQYF. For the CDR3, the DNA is TGTGCCATCAGTGAATGGATCGAGACCCAGTACTTC.

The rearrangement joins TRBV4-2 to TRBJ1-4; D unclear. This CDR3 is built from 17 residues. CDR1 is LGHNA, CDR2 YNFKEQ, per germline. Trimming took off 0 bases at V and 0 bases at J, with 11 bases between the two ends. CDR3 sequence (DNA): TGTGCCAGCAGCCAAGATCGGGCGGAGTCAACTAATGAAAAACTGTTTTTT. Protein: CASSQDRAESTNEKLFF.

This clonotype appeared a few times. The CDR3 protein is CAISEAGATEAFF. CDR3 nucleotides: TGTGCCATCAGTGAGGCGGGTGCGACTGAAGCTTTCTTT. V gene TRBV10-3 combines with J gene TRBJ1-1; D is unclear. The V and J ends lost 2 bases and 5 bases respectively, with 9 bases between them. Germline values: CDR1 ENHRY, CDR2 SYGVKD. The CDR3 length is 13 residues.

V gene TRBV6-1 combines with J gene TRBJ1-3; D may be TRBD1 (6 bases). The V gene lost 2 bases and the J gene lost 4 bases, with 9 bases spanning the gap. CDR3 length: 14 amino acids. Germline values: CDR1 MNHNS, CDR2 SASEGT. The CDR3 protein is CASSEQGNGNTIYF. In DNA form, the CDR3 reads TGTGCCAGCAGTGAACAGGGGAACGGAAACACCATATATTTT.

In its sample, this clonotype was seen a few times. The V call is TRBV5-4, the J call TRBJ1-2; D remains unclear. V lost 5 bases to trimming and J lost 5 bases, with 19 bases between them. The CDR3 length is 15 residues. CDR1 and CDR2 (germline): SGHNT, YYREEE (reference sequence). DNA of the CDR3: TGTGCCAGCAGTTATCCCGGGCGGACGGTTTATGGCTACACCTTC. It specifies CASSYPGRTVYGYTF.